These 19 T cell receptor beta chains came from one sample sequenced in a study of blood T cell repertoires in COVID-19 (dated by TCRdb to between 2020 and 2021). Library prep was done by the immunoSEQ multiplex PCR assay. The clones in this table, taken by TCRdb from immuneACCESS, are in-frame only. Not every clone is retained; where verified, under half of the shortfall comes from an unresolved V gene, and the cause of the rest is unknown. The sample table records over 250,000 clones; 85% of these occur just once. Clones ranked in the top ten supply roughly 14% of the sample. Sequencing was carried out using peripheral blood. All receptors come from a human donor in a cohort sampled during active COVID-19.

The chain uses TRBV3-1 (or the pseudogene TRBV3-2) and TRBJ2-5; a possible D gene is TRBD1 (6 bases). V lost 0 bases and J 5 bases, leaving 13 bases between the germline ends. Germline CDR1 reads LGHDT; CDR2 reads YNNKEL (reference sequence). The CDR3 extends over 15 amino acids. The CDR3 nucleotides read TGTGCCAGCAGCCAAGATACTGGGGGCGGGGAGACCCAGTACTTC. Protein product: CASSQDTGGGETQYF.

The V and J genes are TRBV28 and TRBJ2-1; D remains ambiguous. Germline values: CDR1 MDHEN, CDR2 SYDVKM. Trimming stripped 7 bases from V and 2 bases from J, with 18 bases between. This CDR3 has 16 amino acids. CDR3 protein: CASTTAAFGAYNEQFF. The CDR3 DNA sequence: TGTGCCAGCACCACCGCGGCTTTTGGAGCCTACAATGAGCAGTTCTTC.

The chain links TRBV4-1 to TRBJ2-5, with D possibly being TRBD1 (5 bases). V shed 6 bases and J shed 4 bases, with 21 bases lying between them. Germline V gene data show CDR1 as MGHRA and CDR2 as YSYEKL. This CDR3 is 16 amino acids long. CDR3 in amino acids: CASSRPSSSGSETQYF. The CDR3 region has the DNA TGCGCCAGCAGTCGGCCGTCCAGCTCAGGGTCAGAGACCCAGTACTTC.

The J gene is TRBJ2-2, the V gene TRBV18; D perhaps matches TRBD2 (5 bases). The germline V gene encodes CDR1 KGHSH and CDR2 LQKENI. V was pared by 3 bases and J by 6 bases, with 11 bases between. CDR3 length equals 14 residues. CDR3 sequence reads: CASSPPGNPGELFF. The CDR3, as DNA: TGTGCCAGCTCACCGCCGGGAAATCCCGGGGAGCTGTTTTTT.

This chain uses TRBV5-1 with TRBJ2-7; tentative D call: TRBD2 (6 bases). V was shortened by 3 bases and J by 2 bases, with 12 bases between the two germline ends. The CDR3 covers 14 residues. CDR1 SGHRS and CDR2 YFSETQ come from the germline V gene. The CDR3 sequence: CASSYGGTPYEQYF. In DNA, the CDR3 is TGCGCCAGCAGCTATGGCGGGACCCCCTACGAGCAGTACTTC.

The chain employs TRBV28 and TRBJ2-7, with 7 bases fitting TRBD1. The CDR3 runs 14 residues. Per germline, CDR1 MDHEN and CDR2 SYDVKM. V lost 7 bases and J lost 3; bases outside the gene matches: 9. CDR3 region: CASTRDSRLYEQYF. CDR3 DNA sequence: TGTGCCAGCACCCGGGACAGTCGCCTCTACGAGCAGTACTTC.

This rearrangement joins TRBV5-1 to TRBJ1-4; D perhaps matches TRBD1 (5 bases). The length of the CDR3 is 17 residues. Trimming took off 0 bases at V and 2 bases at J, with 14 bases between the two ends. The germline V gene has CDR1 SGHRS and CDR2 YFSETQ. For the CDR3, the DNA is TGCGCCAGCAGCTTGGCCCGAGTAAGGGGCACTAATGAAAAACTGTTTTTT. This sequence encodes CASSLARVRGTNEKLFF. The complete variable domain, with remaining parts taken from reference TRBV5-1 and TRBJ1-4, reads KAGVTQTPRYLIKTRGQQVTLSCSPISGHRSVSWYQQTPGQGLQFLFEYFSETQRNKGNFPGRFSGRQFSNSRSEMNVSTLELGDSALYLCASSLARVRGTNEKLFFGSGTQLSVL.

The V gene is TRBV5-8, the J gene TRBJ1-4, with TRBD1 identical over 12 bases. V lost 4 bases and J lost 0; bases outside the gene matches: 7. The CDR3 spans 18 residues. CDR1 is SGHTS, CDR2 YDEGEE, per germline. The CDR3 reads CASSPGTGGDATNEKLFF. CDR3 sequence (DNA): TGTGCCAGCAGCCCCGGGACAGGGGGCGATGCAACTAATGAAAAACTGTTTTTT.

The chain links TRBV18 to TRBJ1-1; D gene uncertain. V gave up 3 bases and J gave up 6 bases, with 14 bases separating them. Germline CDR1 reads KGHSH; CDR2 reads LQKENI. The CDR3 has 14 residues. The CDR3 DNA reads TGTGCCAGCTCACCCCACCCGACTGGCGCTGAAGCTTTCTTT. Translating gives CASSPHPTGAEAFF.

The V call is TRBV7-9, the J call TRBJ2-1; the D gene is possibly TRBD2 (7 bases). Trimming shortened V by 3 bases and J by 1 base, and 16 bases separated the two germline ends. Germline V gene sequence: CDR1 SEHNR, CDR2 FQNEAQ (reference sequence). This CDR3 comprises 17 residues. The DNA for the CDR3 is TGTGCCAGCAGCTTCTACCTAGCGGACAGTTCCTACAATGAGCAGTTCTTC. This translates into CASSFYLADSSYNEQFF.

CDR3 DNA sequence: TGTGCCAGTAGTTGGCAGGGGAACACTGAAGCTTTCTTT. Translating gives CASSWQGNTEAFF. V and J are TRBV19 and TRBJ1-1; a weak D match, TRBD1 (5 bases). Germline CDR1 and CDR2: LNHDA and SQIVND (reference sequence). The V and J ends lost 5 bases and 1 base respectively, with 8 bases between them. This CDR3 has 13 residues.

The chain has TRBV5-4 and TRBJ1-2, with 7 bases fitting TRBD1. After removal of 6 bases from V and 4 bases from J, the junction contained 9 bases not matched to a gene. The CDR3 loop spans 14 amino acids. CDR1 SGHNT and CDR2 YYREEE come from the germline V gene (reference sequence). The CDR3 DNA sequence: TGTGCCAGCACCTTTAGACAGGGAACCTATGGCTACACCTTC. This encodes CASTFRQGTYGYTF.

This clone turned up a few times. The chain employs TRBV27 and TRBJ2-6; D is perhaps TRBD1 (5 bases). Germline V CDR1 and CDR2: MNHEY, SMNVEV (reference sequence). The CDR3 consists of 19 residues. V was cut by 6 bases and J by 3 bases, with 24 bases left in between. This chain's CDR3 is CASRSGHFSSRLGANVLTF. The CDR3 DNA follows: TGTGCCAGCAGATCCGGACACTTCTCCTCCCGCCTTGGGGCCAACGTCCTGACTTTC.

The chain employs TRBV12-3 or TRBV12-4 and TRBJ1-2, with D perhaps TRBD1 (5 bases). CDR3 size: 13 residues. Trimming took 8 bases from V and 3 from J, leaving 13 bases between them. The CDR3 DNA reads TGTGCCAGCTCGACAGCTACCTACTATGGCTACACCTTC. This sequence encodes CASSTATYYGYTF.

V and J are TRBV3-1 (or the pseudogene TRBV3-2) and TRBJ1-2; TRBD1 is a possible D gene (5 bases). The V end was cut by 7 bases, the J end by 8 bases, with 17 bases between. The CDR3 sequence is 13 residues long. CDR1 is LGHDT, CDR2 YNNKEL, per germline (reference sequence). In DNA, the CDR3 is TGTGCCAGCACCAAGGCGGGGGAAAGGGGCTACACCTTC. It codes for CASTKAGERGYTF.

The gene calls are TRBV28 and TRBJ2-5; D remains unclear. The CDR3 spans 13 residues. The V gene lost 2 bases and the J gene lost 5 bases, with 9 bases spanning the gap. Germline CDR1 is MDHEN and CDR2 is SYDVKM. CDR3 loop: CASSLTLQETQYF. The CDR3 coding sequence is TGTGCCAGCAGTTTAACCCTACAGGAGACCCAGTACTTC. The full variable domain, with the rest looked up from reference TRBV28 and TRBJ2-5, is DVKVTQSSRYLVKRTGEKVFLECVQDMDHENMFWYRQDPGLGLRLIYFSYDVKMKEKGDIPEGYSVSREKKERFSLILESASTNQTSMYLCASSLTLQETQYFGPGTRLLVL.

The V and J genes are TRBV18 and TRBJ2-1, with TRBD2 matching over 12 bases. Germline V gives CDR1 KGHSH, CDR2 LQKENI. V lost 8 bases to trimming and J lost 8 bases; unmatched junction nucleotides: 10. The CDR3 is made up of 15 amino acids. The DNA for the CDR3 is TGTGCCAGCCGCACTAGCGGGAGGACTAGGGATGAGCAGTTCTTC. Translation: CASRTSGRTRDEQFF.

This chain uses TRBV3-1 (or the pseudogene TRBV3-2) with TRBJ2-2, with D perhaps TRBD2 (5 bases). Trimming pared 5 bases from V and 6 bases from J, leaving 16 bases between. The V gene's germline CDR1 is LGHDT and CDR2 YNNKEL (reference sequence). The CDR3 covers 15 residues. In DNA, the CDR3 is TGTGCCAGCAGCTCCCGGGGTGGCGGAGCCGGGGAGCTGTTTTTT. Protein product: CASSSRGGGAGELFF.

The J gene is TRBJ2-1, the V gene TRBV7-9, with D possibly TRBD2 on 5 matching bases. Trimming took 0 bases from V and 12 from J, leaving 15 bases between them. CDR1 is SEHNR, CDR2 FQNEAQ, per germline (reference sequence). This CDR3 is built from 14 residues. CDR3 residues: CASSLAPVRGWQFF. CDR3 DNA: TGTGCCAGCAGCTTAGCGCCGGTACGGGGATGGCAGTTCTTC.